One and the same sample provided the 30 T cell receptor beta chains below, sequenced in a study of blood T cell repertoires in COVID-19. Method: immunoSEQ multiplex PCR; TCRdb's copy keeps in-frame clones and lacks some. The top ten clones hold about 2.5% of a sample with approximately 150,000 clones, roughly 85% of them seen once. The sample comprised peripheral blood. These receptor sequences come from a human donor with acute or convalescent COVID-19. The donor label of this sample is uncertain.

The chain uses TRBV18 and TRBJ1-6; 10 positions agree with TRBD1. The CDR3 covers 15 residues. With V trimmed by 3 bases and J by 7 bases, 3 bases remained unmatched. Per germline, CDR1 KGHSH and CDR2 LQKENI. CDR3 protein: CASSPGQGPNSPLHF. The CDR3 region has the DNA TGTGCCAGCTCACCGGGACAGGGGCCCAATTCACCCCTCCACTTT.

The V call is TRBV19, the J call TRBJ2-2; 8 bases line up with TRBD1. The trim removed 3 bases at V and 6 bases at J, leaving 3 bases unmatched. Looked up from germline, CDR1 is LNHDA and CDR2 is SQIVND (reference sequence). The CDR3 consists of 14 residues. As DNA, the CDR3 is TGTGCCAGTAGTATCCAGGGGGCTCCCGGGGAGCTGTTTTTT. This gives the protein CASSIQGAPGELFF.

This clone was picked up a small number of times. The chain recombines TRBV9 with TRBJ2-7; D remains ambiguous. CDR1 and CDR2 (germline): SGDLS, YYNGEE. Trimming removed 0 bases at V and 0 bases at J, with 10 bases between. The CDR3 sequence is 15 residues long. The CDR3 sequence is CASSVGAGISYEQYF. In DNA, the CDR3 is TGTGCCAGCAGCGTAGGGGCAGGCATCTCCTACGAGCAGTACTTC.

CDR3 sequence: CASYSRWQGAYYGYTF. CDR3 nucleotide sequence: TGTGCCAGTTACAGCCGATGGCAGGGGGCTTACTATGGCTACACCTTC. This chain uses TRBV19 with TRBJ1-2, with TRBD1 matching over 8 bases. V shed 8 bases, J shed 3 bases, and the junction held 14 bases outside the gene matches. Germline CDR1 is LNHDA and CDR2 is SQIVND (reference sequence). The CDR3 contains 16 residues.

This chain uses TRBV6-1 with TRBJ1-1, with D possibly TRBD1 on 5 matching bases. The V and J ends lost 1 base and 8 bases respectively, with 11 bases between them. The CDR3 consists of 13 residues. Germline CDR1 MNHNS, CDR2 SASEGT. CDR3 DNA: TGTGCCAGCAGTGAAGACGTAAGGGGCGAAGCTTTCTTT. This translates into CASSEDVRGEAFF.

This chain links TRBV4-2 with TRBJ1-1; D gene unclear. The CDR3 runs to 14 residues. Germline lookup yields CDR1 LGHNA and CDR2 YNFKEQ. V was clipped by 3 bases and J by 5 bases, with 13 bases between them. CDR3 nucleotides: TGTGCCAGCAGCCACGACACTGGGAGGACTGAAGCTTTCTTT. This translates into CASSHDTGRTEAFF.

V and J are TRBV7-8 and TRBJ1-2, with a weak D call TRBD1 (5 bases). This CDR3 region has 14 residues. V lost 5 bases and J 7 bases, leaving 17 bases between the germline ends. The germline CDR1 and CDR2 sequences are SGHVS and FQNEAQ. CDR3 DNA: TGTGCCAGCAGCCGGTCATGGGTGGGGGGTGGCTACACCTTC. It encodes CASSRSWVGGGYTF.

CDR3 bases: TGTGCCAGCAGGCCATCCGGGGGGGCGCGCAATGAGCAGTTCTTC. It translates to CASRPSGGARNEQFF. The genes are TRBV28 and TRBJ2-1; TRBD2 matches 8 bases. The V gene end was trimmed by 6 bases and the J gene end by 6 bases; junction bases not matched to a gene: 10. This CDR3 comprises 15 residues. Germline V CDR1 and CDR2: MDHEN, SYDVKM.

V usage is TRBV29-1 and J usage is TRBJ1-1, with D possibly being TRBD1 (5 bases). With 7 bases removed from V and 0 bases from J, the gap between germline ends came to 15 bases. The CDR3 is made up of 14 amino acids. Germline V lookup: CDR1 SQVTM, CDR2 ANQGSEA. DNA of the CDR3: TGCAGCGCCACCTTGGGGGGTATGAACACTGAAGCTTTCTTT. Translation: CSATLGGMNTEAFF.

J is TRBJ1-1 and V is TRBV19; 12 bases agree with TRBD1. Germline V gives CDR1 LNHDA, CDR2 SQIVND (reference sequence). The CDR3 covers 16 residues. V shed 3 bases and J 1 base; nucleotides not matched to a gene: 3. DNA for the CDR3: TGTGCCAGTAGTATTTGGGGACAGGGGGCGAACACTGAAGCTTTCTTT. Translated: CASSIWGQGANTEAFF.

The chain employs TRBV9 and TRBJ2-6; 9 bases agree with TRBD2. The V gene end was trimmed by 0 bases and the J gene end by 2 bases; junction bases not matched to a gene: 9. The CDR3 sequence is 19 residues long. Germline V gene sequence: CDR1 SGDLS, CDR2 YYNGEE. CDR3 region: CASSVAIAGESPGANVLTF. In DNA form, the CDR3 reads TGTGCCAGCAGCGTAGCTATAGCGGGAGAATCTCCTGGGGCCAACGTCCTGACTTTC.

This chain links TRBV28 with TRBJ1-3, with TRBD1 as a possible D gene (5 bases). The germline gives CDR1 MDHEN, CDR2 SYDVKM. This CDR3 contains 14 residues. V was shortened by 6 bases and J by 0 bases, with 9 bases between the two germline ends. CDR3: CASRTESSGNTIYF. CDR3 in DNA: TGTGCCAGCAGGACAGAAAGCTCTGGAAACACCATATATTTT.

This chain joins TRBV6-1 and TRBJ2-3; D not resolved. Looked up from germline, CDR1 is MNHNS and CDR2 is SASEGT. This CDR3 has 14 residues. Trimming left V 1 base short and J 2 bases short, with 7 bases between. This CDR3 reads CASSEGPNTDTQYF. CDR3 bases: TGTGCCAGCAGTGAAGGGCCAAACACAGATACGCAGTATTTT.

J is TRBJ2-2 and V is TRBV7-9, with a tentative D call TRBD1 (6 bases). The germline V gene has CDR1 SEHNR and CDR2 FQNEAQ (reference sequence). V shed 6 bases and J shed 5 bases, with 13 bases lying between them. The CDR3 is 14 residues long. The CDR3 protein is CASRPGHKTGELFF. The CDR3 DNA is TGTGCCAGCAGGCCGGGACACAAAACCGGGGAGCTGTTTTTT. Filled out from reference TRBV7-9 and TRBJ2-2, the complete variable domain reads DTGVSQNPRHKITKRGQNVTFRCDPISEHNRLYWYRQTLGQGPEFLTYFQNEAQLEKSRLLSDRFSAERPKGSFSTLEIQRTEQGDSAMYLCASRPGHKTGELFFGEGSRLTVL.

This chain joins TRBV11-2 and TRBJ2-1; D possibly corresponds to TRBD2 (5 bases). The V end was cut by 5 bases, the J end by 0 bases, with 20 bases between. Germline CDR1 and CDR2: SGHAT and FQNNGV. This CDR3 contains 18 residues. The DNA of the CDR3 is TGTGCCAGCAGCCGTTCGGGGAGCGGCCGGGGCTCCTACAATGAGCAGTTCTTC. It yields the protein CASSRSGSGRGSYNEQFF.

DNA for the CDR3: TGTGCCAGCAGACCCCTAGCCGACTCCTACTACGAGCAGTACTTC. Protein sequence: CASRPLADSYYEQYF. This rearrangement joins TRBV6-5 to TRBJ2-7; possibly TRBD2 for D (5 bases). From germline, CDR1 is MNHEY and CDR2 SVGAGI. CDR3 length: 15 amino acids. The germline V and J ends were trimmed by 6 bases and 3 bases, with 18 bases remaining between them.

This chain connects TRBV30 to TRBJ1-6, with a weak D call TRBD1 (5 bases). The germline gives CDR1 GTSNPN, CDR2 SVGIG (reference sequence). The CDR3 covers 13 residues. V dropped 4 bases and J dropped 5 bases, with 9 bases sitting between them. The DNA of the CDR3 is TGTGCCTGGATGCGGGACGATAATTCACCCCTCCACTTT. Translating it yields CAWMRDDNSPLHF.

The sample holds one count of this clone. The V call is TRBV11-2, the J call TRBJ2-5; 13 bases are shared with TRBD2. V dropped 5 bases and J dropped 1; count of bases not matched to a gene: 10. In germline, CDR1 is SGHAT, CDR2 FQNNGV. This CDR3 spans 18 amino acids. CDR3 residues: CASSPLPGLAGPQETQYF. In DNA, the CDR3 is TGTGCCAGCAGCCCGCTGCCGGGACTAGCGGGGCCCCAAGAGACCCAGTACTTC.

The J gene is TRBJ1-5, the V gene TRBV7-2, with D possibly TRBD1 on 6 matching bases. The CDR3 runs to 16 residues. The V and J ends lost 5 bases and 3 bases respectively, with 17 bases between them. Germline CDR1 reads SGHTA; CDR2 reads FQGNSA. The DNA for the CDR3 is TGTGCCAGCAGCGAGGGGGGGGGTCTATTCAATCAGCCCCAGCATTTT. Its translation: CASSEGGGLFNQPQHF. The full variable domain, in which reference TRBV7-2 and TRBJ1-5 provide the parts outside the CDR3, is GAGVSQSPSNKVTEKGKDVELRCDPISGHTALYWYRQSLGQGLEFLIYFQGNSAPDKSGLPSDRFSAERTGGSVSTLTIQRTQQEDSAVYLCASSEGGGLFNQPQHFGDGTRLSIL.

The sample holds one count of this clone. The V call is TRBV29-1, the J call TRBJ1-4; D perhaps matches TRBD1 (5 bases). Per germline, CDR1 SQVTM and CDR2 ANQGSEA. V was cut by 4 bases and J by 4 bases, with 10 bases left in between. The length of the CDR3 is 13 residues. CDR3 region: CSVVGGNNEKLFF. As DNA, the CDR3 is TGCAGCGTTGTTGGGGGGAATAATGAAAAACTGTTTTTT.

The genes are TRBV11-2 and TRBJ2-1; a weak D match, TRBD2 (5 bases). The CDR3 extends over 19 amino acids. V lost 3 bases and J lost 1, with 22 bases in between. Per germline, CDR1 SGHAT and CDR2 FQNNGV. CDR3 residues: CASSLGRGRGPTSYNEQFF. The CDR3 DNA reads TGTGCCAGCAGCTTGGGTAGAGGGAGAGGACCCACATCCTACAATGAGCAGTTCTTC. Based on the CDR3 plus reference TRBV11-2 and TRBJ2-1, the full variable domain is EAGVAQSPRYKIIEKRQSVAFWCNPISGHATLYWYQQILGQGPKLLIQFQNNGVVDDSQLPKDRFSAERLKGVDSTLKIQPAKLEDSAVYLCASSLGRGRGPTSYNEQFFGPGTRLTVL.

CDR3 amino acids: CASSRGGGYTF. The DNA of the CDR3 is TGTGCCAGCAGCCGTGGCGGGGGCTACACCTTC. The rearrangement uses TRBV6-5 and TRBJ1-2; D is unresolved. The ends were cut back, 6 bases at V and 8 bases at J, with 10 bases in the middle. This CDR3 contains 11 residues. Germline-derived CDR1 and CDR2 are MNHEY and SVGAGI.

The chain is built from TRBV5-6 and TRBJ2-5, with D hard to call. Trimming pared 1 base from V and 5 bases from J, leaving 3 bases between. CDR1 and CDR2 (germline): SGHDT, YYEEEE. The CDR3 contains 11 residues. The CDR3: CASSLSETQYF. CDR3 nucleotides: TGTGCCAGCAGCTTGTCGGAGACCCAGTACTTC.

This clone showed up just once. The chain recombines TRBV4-1 with TRBJ2-4, with TRBD2 matching 7 bases. With 3 bases clipped from V and 0 bases from J, the junction kept 14 bases outside the gene matches. This CDR3 region has 19 residues. Germline lookup yields CDR1 MGHRA and CDR2 YSYEKL. The CDR3 nucleotides read TGCGCCAGCAGCCAGCCCGAACCTCTAGCGGCCTTAGCCAAAAACATTCAGTACTTC. Its protein product is CASSQPEPLAALAKNIQYF.

The rearrangement uses TRBV12-5 and TRBJ1-1; TRBD1 is a possible D gene (5 bases). The CDR3 is 16 residues long. Germline assignment: CDR1 LGHNT and CDR2 FRNRAP. V was trimmed by 6 bases and J by 3 bases, leaving 20 bases between them. CDR3 in amino acids: CASGNQWGRVYTEAFF. The CDR3 DNA is TGTGCTAGTGGCAATCAATGGGGCAGGGTATACACTGAAGCTTTCTTT.

The rearrangement uses TRBV30 and TRBJ1-1; D is uncertain. The CDR3 runs to 12 residues. From germline, CDR1 is GTSNPN and CDR2 SVGIG (reference sequence). Trimming took off 4 bases at V and 1 base at J, with 7 bases between the two ends. The CDR3 region is CAWNRENTEAFF. The CDR3 nucleotides read TGTGCCTGGAACCGGGAGAACACTGAAGCTTTCTTT.

This chain connects TRBV6-2 or TRBV6-3 to TRBJ1-5; 7 bases are shared with TRBD1. V shed 5 bases and J 1 base; nucleotides not matched to a gene: 5. The CDR3 extends over 15 amino acids. Germline V gene sequence: CDR1 MNHEY, CDR2 SVGEGT. This chain's CDR3 is CASSPTGLSNQPQHF. Written as DNA, the CDR3 is TGTGCCAGCAGTCCGACAGGGCTCAGCAATCAGCCCCAGCATTTT.

The chain combines TRBV6-1 with TRBJ1-2; D is ambiguous. Trimming shortened V by 0 bases and J by 3 bases, and 8 bases separated the two germline ends. The CDR3 totals 14 residues. Germline CDR1 reads MNHNS; CDR2 reads SASEGT. The CDR3 DNA reads TGTGCCAGCAGTGAAGCGGCATCCTACTATGGCTACACCTTC. It is translated as CASSEAASYYGYTF.

The chain uses TRBV30 and TRBJ1-2; D unclear. Germline CDR1 is GTSNPN and CDR2 is SVGIG (reference sequence). Trimming removed 3 bases from V and 2 bases from J, with 10 bases in between. There are 13 residues in the CDR3. This CDR3 reads CAWRSWANYGYTF. CDR3 DNA sequence: TGTGCCTGGAGGAGTTGGGCCAACTATGGCTACACCTTC.

The V and J genes are TRBV7-2 and TRBJ2-3; 11 bases fit TRBD2. The CDR3 covers 15 residues. V shed 3 bases, J shed 2 bases, and the junction held 1 base outside the gene matches. Germline V gives CDR1 SGHTA, CDR2 FQGNSA. The CDR3 sequence: CASSFSGGDTDTQYF. The DNA for the CDR3 is TGTGCCAGCAGCTTTAGCGGGGGGGACACAGATACGCAGTATTTT.